The T cell receptor beta chain described here comes from a study of blood T cells in healthy people across ages. Broader study findings: The authors considered diversity estimates from one million T cells to be underestimates. Roughly linear declines in TCR beta diversity per million T cells occurred with age.

Primed by a sample-barcoded 5' primer and a J-beta primer mix, a second PCR proceeded for 7 to 11 cycles. Each cDNA was tagged by a template-switch adaptor containing 12 random nucleotides. TCRdb processed the 5' RACE reads anew with MiXCR; each CDR3 protein has one entry. The data contain about 680,000 distinct CDR3 sequences, around 48% of them singletons. Every participating donor contributed 9.5 to 10 milliliters of peripheral blood through a draw. CDR1 and CDR2 (germline): DFQATT, SNEGSKA (reference sequence). The CDR3 is 16 residues long. The J segment lost 11 bases and the V segment lost 0 bases, leaving 17 bases of the junction unmatched. Note on this clonotype: Its antigen is undetermined. It may be a read error: a sequence one base away is much more abundant.

This clonotype originated in a woman between 55 and 75 years old in good health. The chain recombines TRBV20-1 with TRBJ2-5; 8 nucleotides match TRBD2. Sequenced sample: blood. Here the CDR3 DNA reads TGCAGTGCTAGAGAATTTACAAGCGGGAGAGGGAGTGAGCAGTACTTC. As protein: CSAREFTSGRGSEQYF.